This TCR beta chain appears in the sequencing data of a study of response to subunit inactivated influenza vaccine. This clonotype turned up a few times. Its matching antigen is unknown. V lost 6 bases and J lost 2; bases outside the gene matches: 6. CDR3 length: 15 amino acids. Study-level points and caveats: The authors suggested that every seasonal influenza vaccination recruits few new T cells.

TCRdb re-analysed the RT-PCR reads in MiXCR, keeping a single row per CDR3 protein. Among 530,000 or so distinct CDR3 sequences listed, less than 30% were seen once. The chain joins TRBV12-3 or TRBV12-4 to TRBJ2-1; 8 nucleotides match TRBD2. The source was CD4+ T cells sorted from PBMCs, collected more than 4 days after vaccination. The TCR was taken from a man aged 50-60 years who received an inactivated influenza vaccine. CDR3 in DNA: TGTGCCAGCAGCCCGGGTAGCGGGGCCTACAATGAGCAGTTCTTC. Translating it yields CASSPGSGAYNEQFF.